Listed below are T cell receptor beta chains from one sample, sequenced in a study of cytomegalovirus exposure and HLA in healthy donors. Only in-frame clones appear in the TCRdb table, and some are missing; sequencing was by immunoSEQ multiplex PCR. The sample has some 86,000 clones, 93% seen once. The sequencing input was PBMCs. The receptors here all came from a woman aged 25-40 years in good health and CMV-seronegative. Both conserved end residues are part of each CDR3. The D gene is left open where the match is weak. Not all rows give a size; the values are once, few, many and, for expanded clones, a class.

CDR3	DNA	size	D	V	J
CTSSPGLIYEQYF	TGCACCAGCAGCCCCGGACTAATTTACGAGCAGTACTTC	-	-	TRBV1	TRBJ2-7
CASSPGGVANYGYTF	TGTGCCAGCAGCCCCGGAGGTGTCGCTAACTATGGCTACACCTTC	-	-	TRBV28	TRBJ1-2
CASRLGRTNSGNTIYF	TGCGCCAGCAGGCTTGGGAGGACAAACTCTGGAAACACCATATATTTT	-	-	TRBV5-1	TRBJ1-3
CASSPRETYNEQFF	TGTGCCAGCAGCCCGAGGGAGACCTACAATGAGCAGTTCTTC	-	-	TRBV7-6	TRBJ2-1
CASTKDRDGEKLFF	TGTGCCAGCACCAAAGACAGGGATGGGGAAAAACTGTTTTTT	-	TRBD1	TRBV19	TRBJ1-4
CASRLFGTDTQYF	TGTGCCAGCCGACTATTTGGCACAGATACGCAGTATTTT	-	-	TRBV27	TRBJ2-3
CATSKDRGYNEQFF	TGTGCCACCAGCAAGGACAGAGGCTACAATGAGCAGTTCTTC	-	-	TRBV15	TRBJ2-1
CASSLAQTVSTGELFF	TGTGCCAGCAGCTTAGCGCAAACGGTTAGCACCGGGGAGCTGTTTTTT	-	-	TRBV11-1	TRBJ2-2
CASSPGGANEQFF	TGTGCCAGCAGCCCTGGGGGGGCCAATGAGCAGTTCTTC	-	-	TRBV11-1	TRBJ2-1
CASSELLYRGPDTEAFF	TGTGCCAGCAGTGAATTATTGTACAGGGGGCCAGACACTGAAGCTTTCTTT	-	TRBD1	TRBV25-1	TRBJ1-1
CASTSGVPYEQYF	TGTGCCAGCACCTCGGGGGTCCCCTACGAGCAGTACTTC	-	-	TRBV28	TRBJ2-7
CASRRTPLLSSYNEQFF	TGTGCCAGCAGACGAACACCCTTATTAAGCTCCTACAATGAGCAGTTCTTC	-	-	TRBV7-2	TRBJ2-1
CASSWAEETQYF	TGCGCCAGCAGCTGGGCCGAAGAGACCCAGTACTTC	-	-	TRBV5-1	TRBJ2-5
CASKTDLSRGPLHF	TGTGCCAGCAAAACGGACCTTTCCCGGGGACCCCTCCACTTT	-	-	TRBV6-5	TRBJ1-6
CASSIPRGNNEQFF	TGTGCCAGTAGTATCCCGCGGGGAAACAATGAGCAGTTCTTC	-	-	TRBV19	TRBJ2-1
CASSLSWTAQETQYF	TGTGCCAGCAGTTTATCGTGGACTGCTCAAGAGACCCAGTACTTC	once	-	TRBV27	TRBJ2-5
CSALIQGSGNTIYF	TGCAGCGCCTTAATACAGGGCTCTGGAAACACCATATATTTT	-	-	TRBV29-1	TRBJ1-3
CASSSYLGAQLFNSPLHF	TGTGCCAGCAGCTCATACCTGGGGGCGCAACTTTTTAATTCACCCCTCCACTTT	-	-	TRBV7-9	TRBJ1-6
CASGLARGQGGSSNYGYTF	TGTGCTAGTGGTTTGGCCCGAGGACAGGGAGGATCCTCTAACTATGGCTACACCTTC	-	TRBD1	TRBV12-5	TRBJ1-2
CASSLRGSRSYEQYF	TGTGCCAGCAGCTTGCGCGGGTCGAGGTCCTACGAGCAGTACTTC	once	-	TRBV5-6	TRBJ2-7
CASSLGGPSIDNSPLHF	TGTGCCAGCAGCTTGGGAGGCCCCTCTATAGATAATTCACCCCTCCACTTT	-	-	TRBV5-4	TRBJ1-6
CASSQFGQGGYEQYF	TGCGCCAGCAGCCAATTTGGGCAGGGGGGCTACGAGCAGTACTTC	-	-	TRBV4-1	TRBJ2-7
CASSQGQPQHF	TGTGCCAGCAGTCAGGGTCAGCCCCAGCATTTT	-	-	TRBV6-1	TRBJ1-5
CASSPLAGATSKNIQYF	TGTGCCAGCTCACCGCTAGCGGGGGCCACTTCCAAAAACATTCAGTACTTC	-	TRBD2	TRBV18	TRBJ2-4
CASKQGAGEQPQHF	TGTGCCAGTAAACAGGGGGCCGGAGAACAGCCCCAGCATTTT	few	TRBD1	TRBV6-1	TRBJ1-5
CASSLWTSGSIHPSYNEQFF	TGTGCCAGCAGCCTGTGGACTAGCGGATCTATCCACCCCTCCTACAATGAGCAGTTCTTC	-	TRBD2	TRBV5-8	TRBJ2-1
CASSLVAAPSTDTQYF	TGCGCCAGCAGCTTGGTAGCGGCCCCTAGCACAGATACGCAGTATTTT	-	-	TRBV5-1	TRBJ2-3
CASSIVPRGRTDTQYF	TGTGCCAGTAGTATAGTCCCGAGAGGGAGGACAGATACGCAGTATTTT	-	-	TRBV19	TRBJ2-3
CASSSREGHGYTF	TGCGCCAGCAGCTCGAGGGAAGGGCATGGCTACACCTTC	-	-	TRBV5-1	TRBJ1-2
CAISPGYEQFF	TGTGCCATCAGCCCAGGGTATGAGCAGTTCTTC	-	-	TRBV10-3	TRBJ2-1
CASRRTPTDGYTF	TGTGCCAGCAGGAGGACACCAACTGATGGCTACACCTTC	-	-	TRBV25-1	TRBJ1-2
CASSPTGSYNEQFF	TGTGCCAGCAGCCCAACAGGGTCTTACAATGAGCAGTTCTTC	-	-	TRBV6-1	TRBJ2-1
CASSLGGAGYGYTF	TGTGCCAGCAGCTTGGGGGGGGCCGGCTATGGCTACACCTTC	-	-	TRBV11-2	TRBJ1-2
CAWSRIGQYGYTF	TGTGCCTGGAGTCGTATTGGACAGTATGGCTACACCTTC	-	-	TRBV30	TRBJ1-2
CASSPPDRILHSEYGYTF	TGTGCCAGCAGCCCACCGGACAGGATCCTGCACTCAGAATATGGCTACACCTTC	-	TRBD1	TRBV7-9	TRBJ1-2
CASSLEWMGGTEAFF	TGTGCCAGCAGCTTAGAATGGATGGGGGGAACTGAAGCTTTCTTT	-	-	TRBV7-2	TRBJ1-1
CASSDAGTNYGYTF	TGTGCCAGTAGTGATGCAGGGACTAACTATGGCTACACCTTC	-	-	TRBV19	TRBJ1-2
CASSQDSPVASIGELFF	TGTGCCAGCAGCCAAGATTCGCCAGTGGCTAGTATCGGGGAGCTGTTTTTT	-	-	TRBV4-2	TRBJ2-2
CASSQDEGTIEAFF	TGTGCCAGCAGCCAAGATGAGGGCACCATTGAAGCTTTCTTT	-	-	TRBV4-2	TRBJ1-1
CAISDDRGPEKLFF	TGTGCCATCAGTGACGACAGGGGGCCAGAAAAACTGTTTTTT	-	TRBD1	TRBV10-3	TRBJ1-4
CASSFRDRGPEQYF	TGTGCCAGCAGTTTCCGGGACAGGGGGCCTGAGCAGTACTTC	-	TRBD1	TRBV27	TRBJ2-7
CASSSRTSPGEQYF	TGCGCCAGCAGCTCCCGGACTAGTCCCGGCGAGCAGTACTTC	-	TRBD2	TRBV5-1	TRBJ2-7
CASSRQGEKETQYF	TGTGCCAGCAGCAGACAGGGAGAGAAGGAGACCCAGTACTTC	-	TRBD1	TRBV7-9	TRBJ2-5
CASSPSRKTGLNTGELFF	TGTGCCAGCAGCCCCTCCAGAAAAACAGGGCTGAACACCGGGGAGCTGTTTTTT	once	-	TRBV5-6	TRBJ2-2
CASSFPTGGGYGYTF	TGTGCCAGCAGTTTCCCGACAGGGGGTGGCTATGGCTACACCTTC	-	TRBD1	TRBV28	TRBJ1-2
CASSHGLASMDEQFF	TGTGCTAGCAGCCACGGACTAGCGAGTATGGATGAGCAGTTCTTC	-	TRBD2	TRBV7-7	TRBJ2-1
CASSSERGYSGANVLTF	TGTGCCAGCAGTTCAGAGCGAGGCTACTCTGGGGCCAACGTCCTGACTTTC	-	-	TRBV9	TRBJ2-6
CASSLYPQGYTF	TGTGCCAGCAGTCTATACCCACAGGGCTACACCTTC	-	-	TRBV27	TRBJ1-2
CASSLAGSGETQYF	TGTGCCAGCAGCTTAGCAGGGTCTGGGGAGACCCAGTACTTC	-	-	TRBV11-2	TRBJ2-5
CASSPGPQQETQYF	TGCGCCAGCAGCCCAGGCCCTCAACAAGAGACCCAGTACTTC	-	-	TRBV5-1	TRBJ2-5
CASSLGSQGAKNIQYF	TGTGCCAGCAGCTTGGGATCACAGGGGGCCAAAAACATTCAGTACTTC	-	TRBD1	TRBV5-6	TRBJ2-4
CASSTTGGRNTEAFF	TGTGCCAGCAGTACGACAGGGGGCCGTAACACTGAAGCTTTCTTT	-	TRBD1	TRBV28	TRBJ1-1
CSVGGGLTEAFF	TGCAGCGTTGGGGGGGGTCTGACTGAAGCTTTCTTT	-	-	TRBV29-1	TRBJ1-1
CASSVEGQGAVGTEAFF	TGTGCCAGCAGCGTAGAGGGACAGGGGGCGGTAGGCACTGAAGCTTTCTTT	-	TRBD1	TRBV9	TRBJ1-1
CASSLSAMETQYF	TGTGCCAGCTCACTAAGTGCGATGGAGACCCAGTACTTC	-	-	TRBV18	TRBJ2-5
CASVRGPYEQYF	TGTGCCAGCGTGCGGGGGCCCTACGAGCAGTACTTC	-	-	TRBV2	TRBJ2-7
CASSIKLADAYEQYF	TGTGCCAGTAGCATAAAGCTAGCGGATGCCTACGAGCAGTACTTC	-	TRBD2	TRBV19	TRBJ2-7